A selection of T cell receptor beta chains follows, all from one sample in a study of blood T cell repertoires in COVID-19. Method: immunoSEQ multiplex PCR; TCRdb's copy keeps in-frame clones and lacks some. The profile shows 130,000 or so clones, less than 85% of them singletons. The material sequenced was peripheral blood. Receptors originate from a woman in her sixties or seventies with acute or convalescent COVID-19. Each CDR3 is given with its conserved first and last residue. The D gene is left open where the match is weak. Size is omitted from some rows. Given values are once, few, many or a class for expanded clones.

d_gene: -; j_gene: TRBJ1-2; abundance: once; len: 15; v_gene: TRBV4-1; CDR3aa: CASSQGLDRFYGYTF; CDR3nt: TGCGCCAGCAGCCAGGGATTGGACAGATTCTATGGCTACACCTTC
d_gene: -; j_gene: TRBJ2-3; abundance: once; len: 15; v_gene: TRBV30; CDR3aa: CASSKTGPRADTQYF; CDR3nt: TGTGCCTCCTCAAAGACAGGTCCCCGGGCAGATACGCAGTATTTT
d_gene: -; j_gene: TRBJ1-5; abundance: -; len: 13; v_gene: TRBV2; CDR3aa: CAISRLSNQPQHF; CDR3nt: TGTGCCATCTCCCGACTGAGCAATCAGCCCCAGCATTTT
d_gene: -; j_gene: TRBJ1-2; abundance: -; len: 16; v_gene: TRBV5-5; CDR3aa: CASSRTDMGTNYGYTF; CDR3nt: TGTGCCAGCAGCCGGACAGACATGGGGACTAACTATGGCTACACCTTC
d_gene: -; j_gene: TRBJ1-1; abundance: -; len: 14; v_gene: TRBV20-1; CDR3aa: CSASGALMNTEAFF; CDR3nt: TGCAGTGCTAGTGGGGCCTTGATGAACACTGAAGCTTTCTTT
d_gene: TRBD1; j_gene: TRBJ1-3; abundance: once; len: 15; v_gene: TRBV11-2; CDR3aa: CASSLPGGFGNTIYF; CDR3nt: TGTGCCAGCAGCTTACCAGGGGGCTTTGGAAACACCATATATTTT
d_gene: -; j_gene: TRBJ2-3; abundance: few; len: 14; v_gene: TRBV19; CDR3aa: CASSRASSTDTQYF; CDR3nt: TGTGCCAGTAGTAGAGCCTCTAGCACAGATACGCAGTATTTT
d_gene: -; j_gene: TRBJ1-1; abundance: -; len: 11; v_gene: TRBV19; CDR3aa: CATVIGVQAFF; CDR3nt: TGTGCCACCGTGATCGGGGTGCAAGCTTTCTTT
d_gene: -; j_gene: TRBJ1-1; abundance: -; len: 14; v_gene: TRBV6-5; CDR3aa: CASSYVGGNTEAFF; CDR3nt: TGTGCCAGCAGTTACGTGGGGGGGAACACTGAAGCTTTCTTT
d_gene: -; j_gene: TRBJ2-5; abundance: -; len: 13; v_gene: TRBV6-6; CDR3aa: CASSRGLQETQYF; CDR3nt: TGTGCCAGCAGCCGGGGACTGCAAGAGACCCAGTACTTC
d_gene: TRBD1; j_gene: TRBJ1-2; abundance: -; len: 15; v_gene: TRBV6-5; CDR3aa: CASSLGISGGAGYTF; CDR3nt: TGTGCCAGCAGTTTGGGGATATCAGGGGGCGCTGGCTACACCTTC
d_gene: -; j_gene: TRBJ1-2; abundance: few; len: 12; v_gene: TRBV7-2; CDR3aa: CASSGRRAGYTF; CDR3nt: TGTGCCAGCAGCGGTCGGAGGGCTGGCTACACCTTC
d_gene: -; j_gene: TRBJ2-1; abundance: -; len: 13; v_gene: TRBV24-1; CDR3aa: CATSDLRWNEQFF; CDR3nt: TGTGCCACCAGTGATTTGCGGTGGAATGAGCAGTTCTTC
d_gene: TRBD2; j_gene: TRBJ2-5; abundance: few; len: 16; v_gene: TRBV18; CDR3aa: CASSPAIAGLQETQYF; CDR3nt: TGTGCCAGCTCACCCGCTATAGCGGGCCTCCAAGAGACCCAGTACTTC
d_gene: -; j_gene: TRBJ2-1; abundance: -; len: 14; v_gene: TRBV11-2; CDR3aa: CASSLDSVRNEQFF; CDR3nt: TGTGCCAGCAGCCTAGATAGTGTTCGAAATGAGCAGTTCTTC
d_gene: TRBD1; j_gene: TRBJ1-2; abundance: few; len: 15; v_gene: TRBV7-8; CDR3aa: CASSARTGVPYGYTF; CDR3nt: TGTGCCAGCAGCGCCCGGACAGGGGTCCCCTATGGCTACACCTTC
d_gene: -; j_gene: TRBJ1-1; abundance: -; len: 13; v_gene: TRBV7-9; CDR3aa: CASNPPGDTEAFF; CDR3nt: TGTGCCAGCAACCCTCCGGGGGATACTGAAGCTTTCTTT
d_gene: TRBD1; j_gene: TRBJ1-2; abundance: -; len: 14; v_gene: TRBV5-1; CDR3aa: CASSPGGRGEGYTF; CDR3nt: TGCGCCAGCAGCCCAGGGGGCAGGGGGGAAGGCTACACCTTC
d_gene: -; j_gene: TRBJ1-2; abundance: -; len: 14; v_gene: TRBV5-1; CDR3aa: CASSSGQNPYGYTF; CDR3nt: TGCGCCAGCAGCTCTGGACAGAACCCCTATGGCTACACCTTC
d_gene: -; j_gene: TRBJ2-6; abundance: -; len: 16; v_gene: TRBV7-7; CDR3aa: CASHNRFHPGANVLTF; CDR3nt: TGTGCCAGCCATAACAGGTTCCACCCTGGGGCCAACGTCCTGACTTTC
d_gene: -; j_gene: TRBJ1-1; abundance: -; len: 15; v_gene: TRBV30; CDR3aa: CAWRAARGGDTEAFF; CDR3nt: TGTGCCTGGAGGGCCGCCCGAGGGGGGGACACTGAAGCTTTCTTT
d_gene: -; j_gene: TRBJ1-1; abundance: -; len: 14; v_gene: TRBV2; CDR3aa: CASSEDRMNTEAFF; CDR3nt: TGTGCCAGCAGTGAGGACAGAATGAACACTGAAGCTTTCTTT
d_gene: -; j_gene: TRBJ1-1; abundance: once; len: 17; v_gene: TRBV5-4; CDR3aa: CASSPAGGLRQRTEAFF; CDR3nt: TGTGCCAGCAGTCCGGCCGGGGGACTACGTCAGAGAACTGAAGCTTTCTTT
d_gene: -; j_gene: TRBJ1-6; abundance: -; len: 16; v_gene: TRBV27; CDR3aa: CASSLLPGSMGSPLHF; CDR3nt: TGTGCCAGCAGTTTATTGCCAGGAAGCATGGGTTCACCCCTCCACTTT
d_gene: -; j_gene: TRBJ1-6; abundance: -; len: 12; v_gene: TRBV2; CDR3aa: CASRTDYSPLHF; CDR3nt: TGTGCCAGCAGGACCGACTATTCACCCCTCCACTTT
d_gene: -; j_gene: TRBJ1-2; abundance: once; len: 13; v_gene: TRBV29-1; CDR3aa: CSVEEGRNYGYTF; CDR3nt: TGCAGCGTTGAAGAGGGCCGGAACTATGGCTACACCTTC
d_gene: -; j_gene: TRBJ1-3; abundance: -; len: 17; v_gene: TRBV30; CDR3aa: CAWRRAGTSPSGNTIYF; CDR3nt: TGTGCCTGGCGAAGGGCGGGGACCTCTCCCTCTGGAAACACCATATATTTT
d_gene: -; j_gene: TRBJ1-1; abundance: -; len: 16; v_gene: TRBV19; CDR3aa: CASSAFVGGIGTEAFF; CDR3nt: TGTGCCAGTAGTGCATTCGTTGGGGGGATTGGCACTGAAGCTTTCTTT
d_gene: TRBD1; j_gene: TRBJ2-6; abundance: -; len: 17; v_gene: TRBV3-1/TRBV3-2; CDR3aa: CASSQGQGISGANVLTF; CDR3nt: TGTGCCAGCAGCCAAGGACAGGGAATTTCTGGGGCCAACGTCCTGACTTTC
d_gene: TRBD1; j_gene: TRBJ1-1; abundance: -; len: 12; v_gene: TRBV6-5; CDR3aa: CASRTGERRTFF; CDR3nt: TGTGCCAGCAGGACAGGGGAGAGGAGAACTTTCTTT
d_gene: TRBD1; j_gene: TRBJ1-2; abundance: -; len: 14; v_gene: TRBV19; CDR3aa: CASSTGQGALGYTF; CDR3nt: TGTGCCAGTAGTACGGGACAGGGGGCGCTCGGCTACACCTTC
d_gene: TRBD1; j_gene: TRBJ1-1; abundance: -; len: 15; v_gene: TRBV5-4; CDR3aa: CASSPPGQGNTEAFF; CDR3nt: TGTGCCAGCAGCCCACCGGGACAGGGGAACACTGAAGCTTTCTTT
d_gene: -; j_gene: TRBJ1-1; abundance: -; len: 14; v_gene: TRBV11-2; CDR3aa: CASSLKGTGLGAFF; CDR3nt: TGTGCCAGCAGCTTAAAGGGGACTGGCTTAGGAGCTTTCTTT
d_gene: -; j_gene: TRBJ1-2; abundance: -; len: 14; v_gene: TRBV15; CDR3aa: CATSRERGATGYTF; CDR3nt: TGTGCCACCAGCAGAGAACGGGGGGCGACAGGCTACACCTTC
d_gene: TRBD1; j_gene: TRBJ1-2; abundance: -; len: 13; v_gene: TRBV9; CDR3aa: CASSVGGGWGYTF; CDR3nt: TGTGCCAGCAGCGTAGGAGGGGGCTGGGGCTACACCTTC
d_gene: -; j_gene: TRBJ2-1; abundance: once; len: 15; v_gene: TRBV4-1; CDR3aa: CASSQAKARSTWQFF; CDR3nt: TGCGCCAGCAGCCAAGCTAAAGCCCGATCAACCTGGCAGTTCTTC
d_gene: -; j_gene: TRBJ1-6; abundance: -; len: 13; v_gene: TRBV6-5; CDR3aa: CASSHQGIGALHF; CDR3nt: TGTGCCAGCAGTCACCAGGGGATCGGAGCCCTCCACTTT
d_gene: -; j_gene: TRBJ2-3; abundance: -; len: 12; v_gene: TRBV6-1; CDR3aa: CASSETTDTQYF; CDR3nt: TGTGCCAGCAGTGAAACAACAGATACGCAGTATTTT
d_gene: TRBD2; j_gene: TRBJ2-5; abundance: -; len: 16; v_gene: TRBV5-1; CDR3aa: CASSFSSGGAPETQYF; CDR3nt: TGCGCCAGCAGCTTTTCGAGCGGGGGAGCCCCGGAGACCCAGTACTTC
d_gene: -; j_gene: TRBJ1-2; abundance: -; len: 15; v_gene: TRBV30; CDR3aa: CAWTPGGASEDGYTF; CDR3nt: TGTGCCTGGACCCCCGGGGGGGCGTCTGAAGATGGCTACACCTTC